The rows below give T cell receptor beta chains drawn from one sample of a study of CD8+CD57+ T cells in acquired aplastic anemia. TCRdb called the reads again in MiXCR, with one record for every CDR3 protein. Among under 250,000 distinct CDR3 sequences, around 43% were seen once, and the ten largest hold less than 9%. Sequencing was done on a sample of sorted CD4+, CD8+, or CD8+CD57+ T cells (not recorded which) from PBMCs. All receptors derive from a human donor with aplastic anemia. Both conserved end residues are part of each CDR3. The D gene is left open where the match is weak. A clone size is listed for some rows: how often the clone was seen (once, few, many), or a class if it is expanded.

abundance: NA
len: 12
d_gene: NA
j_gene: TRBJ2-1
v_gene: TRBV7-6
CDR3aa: CASSSRDIEQFF
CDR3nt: TGTGCCAGCAGCTCGAGAGACATCGAGCAGTTCTTC

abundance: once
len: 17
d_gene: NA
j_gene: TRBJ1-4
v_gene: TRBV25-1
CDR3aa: CASSELIFPGWHEKLFF
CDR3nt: TGTGCCAGCAGTGAACTTATTTTTCCAGGGTGGCATGAAAAACTGTTTTTT

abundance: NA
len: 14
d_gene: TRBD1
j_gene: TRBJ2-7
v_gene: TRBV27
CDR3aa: CASSTGQAFYEQYF
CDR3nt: TGTGCCAGCAGTACGGGACAGGCTTTCTACGAGCAGTACTTC

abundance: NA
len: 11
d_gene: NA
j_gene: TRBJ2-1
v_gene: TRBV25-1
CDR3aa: CASVGSFEQFF
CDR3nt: TGTGCCAGCGTTGGTTCGTTCGAGCAGTTCTTC

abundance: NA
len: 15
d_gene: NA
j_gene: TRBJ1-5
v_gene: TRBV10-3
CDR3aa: CAISESLGRNQPQHF
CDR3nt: TGTGCCATCAGTGAGTCGCTAGGGCGGAATCAGCCCCAGCATTTT

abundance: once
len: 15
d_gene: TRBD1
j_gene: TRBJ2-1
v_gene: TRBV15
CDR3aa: CGTSRQGSSYSEQFF
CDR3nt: TGTGGCACCAGCAGACAGGGTAGCTCCTACAGTGAGCAGTTCTTC

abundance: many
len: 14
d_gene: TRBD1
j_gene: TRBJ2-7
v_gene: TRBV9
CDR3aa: CASSVEGTEDEQYF
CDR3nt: TGTGCCAGCAGCGTAGAAGGGACAGAAGACGAGCAGTACTTC

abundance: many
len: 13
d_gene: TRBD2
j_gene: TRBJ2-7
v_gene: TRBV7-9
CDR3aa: CASSFRGRDEQYF
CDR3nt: TGTGCCAGCAGCTTTCGCGGGAGGGACGAGCAGTACTTC

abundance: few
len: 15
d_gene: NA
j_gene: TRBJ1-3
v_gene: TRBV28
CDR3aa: CASSLSQFAGNTIYF
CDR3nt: TGTGCCAGCAGCTTGTCACAGTTCGCTGGAAACACCATATATTTT

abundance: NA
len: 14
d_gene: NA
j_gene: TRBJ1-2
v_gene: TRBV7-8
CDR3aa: CASSSRLQNYGYTF
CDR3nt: TGTGCCAGCAGCTCGCGACTGCAAAACTATGGCTACACCTTC

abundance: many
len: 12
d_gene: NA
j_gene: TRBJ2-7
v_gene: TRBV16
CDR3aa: CASSQPRYEQYF
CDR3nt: TGTGCCAGCAGCCAACCTCGTTACGAGCAGTACTTC

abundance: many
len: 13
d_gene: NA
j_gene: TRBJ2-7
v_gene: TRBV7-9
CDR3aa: CASSLGGQDEQYF
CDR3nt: TGTGCCAGCAGCTTGGGGGGCCAGGACGAGCAGTACTTC

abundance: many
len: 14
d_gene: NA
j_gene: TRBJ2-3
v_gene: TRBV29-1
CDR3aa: CSSLVPRGADTQYF
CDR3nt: TGCAGCTCCCTAGTACCCAGGGGGGCAGATACGCAGTATTTT

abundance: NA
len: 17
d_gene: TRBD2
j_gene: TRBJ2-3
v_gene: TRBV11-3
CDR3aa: CASSLGQAGESTDTQYF
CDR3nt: TGTGCCAGCAGCTTAGGGCAGGCGGGGGAGTCCACAGATACGCAGTATTTT

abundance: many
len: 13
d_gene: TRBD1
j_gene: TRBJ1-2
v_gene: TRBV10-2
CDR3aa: CASSEGQNYGYTF
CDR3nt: TGCGCCAGCAGCGAGGGACAGAACTATGGCTACACCTTC

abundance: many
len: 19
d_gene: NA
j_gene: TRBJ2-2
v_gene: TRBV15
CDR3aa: CATSRWLSGGLISTGELFF
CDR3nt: TGTGCCACCAGCAGGTGGCTTTCAGGTGGCCTTATTTCCACCGGGGAGCTGTTTTTT

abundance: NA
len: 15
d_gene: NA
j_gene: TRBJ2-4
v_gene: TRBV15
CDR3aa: CATSGGGRPRNIQYF
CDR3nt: TGTGCCACCAGCGGAGGCGGGCGGCCTAGGAACATTCAGTACTTC

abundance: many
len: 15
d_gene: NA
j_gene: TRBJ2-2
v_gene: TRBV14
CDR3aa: CASSPQNSRHGELFF
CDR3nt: TGTGCCAGCAGCCCTCAGAACAGTAGACACGGGGAGCTGTTTTTT

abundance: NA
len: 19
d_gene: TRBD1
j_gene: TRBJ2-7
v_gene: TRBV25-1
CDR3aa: CASSGSGTGGIIGLTEQYF
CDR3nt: TGTGCCAGCAGTGGCTCCGGGACAGGGGGCATTATAGGGCTAACCGAGCAGTACTTC

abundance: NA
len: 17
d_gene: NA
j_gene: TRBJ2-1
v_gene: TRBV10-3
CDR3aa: CASSGRQRMSSYNEQFF
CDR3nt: TGTGCCAGCAGTGGAAGACAGCGGATGTCGTCCTACAATGAGCAGTTCTTC

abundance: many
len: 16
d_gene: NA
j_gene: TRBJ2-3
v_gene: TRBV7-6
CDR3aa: CASSGSRAMITDTQYF
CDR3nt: TGTGCCAGCAGCGGGTCGAGGGCCATGATTACAGATACGCAGTATTTT

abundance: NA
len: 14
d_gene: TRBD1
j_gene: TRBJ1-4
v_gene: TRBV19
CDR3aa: CASSIQGQNEKLFF
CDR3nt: TGTGCCAGTAGTATCCAGGGACAGAATGAAAAACTGTTTTTT

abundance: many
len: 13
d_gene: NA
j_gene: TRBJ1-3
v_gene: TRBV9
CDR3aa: CASSEDSGNTIYF
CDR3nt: TGTGCCAGCAGCGAAGACTCTGGAAACACCATATATTTT

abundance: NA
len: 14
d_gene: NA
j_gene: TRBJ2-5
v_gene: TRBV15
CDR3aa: CATSRGALKETQYF
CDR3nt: TGTGCCACCAGCAGAGGGGCCCTGAAAGAGACCCAGTACTTC

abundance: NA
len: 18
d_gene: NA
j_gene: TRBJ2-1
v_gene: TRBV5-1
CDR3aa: CASSQGSTAVSSYNEQFF
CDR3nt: TGCGCCAGCAGCCAAGGCTCCACGGCAGTGAGCTCCTACAATGAGCAGTTCTTC

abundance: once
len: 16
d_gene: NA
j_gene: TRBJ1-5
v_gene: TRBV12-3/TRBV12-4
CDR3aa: CASSQNQQIRTQPQHF
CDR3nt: TGTGCCAGCAGCCAGAACCAACAAATCCGAACTCAGCCCCAGCATTTT

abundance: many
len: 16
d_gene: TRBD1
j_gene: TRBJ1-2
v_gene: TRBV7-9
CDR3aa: CASSSRDSEANYGYTF
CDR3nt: TGTGCCAGCAGCTCCCGGGACAGCGAAGCTAACTATGGCTACACCTTC

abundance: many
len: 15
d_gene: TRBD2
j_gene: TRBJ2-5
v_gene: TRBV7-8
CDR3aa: CASSLVYGGGETQYF
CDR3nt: TGTGCCAGCAGCTTAGTGTATGGCGGGGGTGAGACCCAGTACTTC